The present T cell receptor beta chain was sequenced within a study of blood T cell repertoires in COVID-19 (dated by TCRdb to about 2020). About the investigation overall: Samples from collaborators originated in the United States, Italy and Spain and spanned both the acute and convalescent phases of COVID-19. The prospective study material was composed of cDNA or gDNA derived from T cells, B-cell-depleted T cells, or PBMCs. Deeply sampled blood TCRbeta repertoires from subjects exposed to, actively infected with, or recovered from COVID-19 were included in the dataset. The repertoires were made available in a free public database intended to serve as a resource for research on the immune response to SARS-CoV-2. Samples were obtained from the ongoing ImmuneRACE study (first 160 participants) and from over a thousand subjects provided by 6 global collaborators. The sample metadata nearly always contained a de-identified subject ID, COVID-19 status, age in years and sex. Where available, HLA class I and class II types were taken from metadata supplied by the sample provider and were not determined by assay-based typing.

For this clone: The antigen this receptor binds is unknown. It has no much larger one-base neighbor in the sample; base qualities were not kept.

The germline ends are 11 bases apart after V is trimmed by 2 bases and J by 6 bases. The CDR3 starts with the cysteine, ends with the phenylalanine, and has 12 residues. Only the CDR3 region is kept as DNA, spanning 36 bases read in frame from base 1. Based on the germline V gene (reference sequence), the CDR1 and CDR2 sequences are GTSNPN and SVGIG. TCRbeta CDR3 regions were amplified from genomic DNA by means of the immunoSEQ Assay, a bias-controlled multiplex PCR. In the source study's methods: The number of nucleated cells in each sample was estimated from the amplification of reference gene primers within the assay. To quantify the absolute abundance of each unique TCRbeta CDR3 rearrangement, sequence reads were collapsed and filtered. For each sample, productive Simpson clonality was calculated as the square root of Simpson's diversity index over productive rearrangements. Not all clones reach the TCRdb copy of this immuneACCESS table, which keeps in-frame sequences only. Checked studies attribute under half of the gap to unresolved V genes and leave the rest unexplained. Clone size and V and J calls were adopted from that table, with D and trimming inferred from the DNA. This sample has about 380,000 clones in its table, and more than 75% of those were observed once. The ten largest make up around 1.2% of the sample.

The paper as a whole reports these results and caveats: Clinical and demographic metadata were provided uncurated, with the amount varying by source and participant.

In the prospective study, participants were about 18 to 95 years old, resided in 25 or so geographic areas of the United States, and were enrolled through a virtual design. In the prospective study, participants were assigned to cohorts based on the clinical history participants reported in a screening survey and a study questionnaire. ImmuneRACE Cohort 3 recovered participants were defined by two consecutive negative NP/OP PCR tests, healthcare professional clearance, or symptom resolution. Each participant in the prospective study had whole blood, serum and a nasopharyngeal or oropharyngeal swab collected by mobile phlebotomists. Over an approximately 2-month period, participants in the prospective study had the option of providing additional blood draws and questionnaires. Before DNA extraction, prospective study blood samples were shipped either frozen or at room temperature.

Sequencing was performed on PBMCs or T cells enriched from blood (not recorded which). The rearranged chain carries TRBV30 and TRBJ2-7; the D gene is possibly TRBD1, with 6 bases matching. This TCR derives from a woman under 30 who had recovered from COVID-19. The nucleotides read TGTGCCTGGAGTCCACAGGGTGGCGAGCAGTACTTC. Protein translation: CAWSPQGGEQYF.